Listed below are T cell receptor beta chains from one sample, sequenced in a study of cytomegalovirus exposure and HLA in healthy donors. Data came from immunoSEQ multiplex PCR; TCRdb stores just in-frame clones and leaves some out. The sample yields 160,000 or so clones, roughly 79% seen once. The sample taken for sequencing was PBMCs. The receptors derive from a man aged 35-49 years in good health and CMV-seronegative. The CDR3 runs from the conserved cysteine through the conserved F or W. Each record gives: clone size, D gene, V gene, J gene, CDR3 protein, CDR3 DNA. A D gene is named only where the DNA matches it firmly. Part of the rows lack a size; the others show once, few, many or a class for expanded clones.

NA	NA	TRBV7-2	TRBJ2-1	CASSLMAGEQFF	TGTGCCAGCAGCTTAATGGCGGGTGAGCAGTTCTTC
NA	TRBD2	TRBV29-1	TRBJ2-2	CSVGGLSNTGELFF	TGCAGCGTTGGGGGACTATCGAACACCGGGGAGCTGTTTTTT
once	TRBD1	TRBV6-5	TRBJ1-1	CASTYGTGQNTEAFF	TGTGCCAGCACTTACGGGACAGGGCAGAACACTGAAGCTTTCTTT
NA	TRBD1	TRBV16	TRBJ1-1	CASSQSRTGRTEAFF	TGTGCCAGCAGCCAATCACGGACAGGACGCACTGAAGCTTTCTTT
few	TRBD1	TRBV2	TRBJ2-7	CASSSGTGLYEQYF	TGTGCCAGCAGTTCCGGGACAGGGTTGTACGAGCAGTACTTC
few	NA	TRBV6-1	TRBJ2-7	CASSEAGRDYEQYF	TGTGCCAGCAGTGAAGCCGGACGGGACTACGAGCAGTACTTC
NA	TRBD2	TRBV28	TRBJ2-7	CASSPTAGGTEQYF	TGTGCCAGCAGTCCGACAGCGGGGGGTACAGAGCAGTACTTC
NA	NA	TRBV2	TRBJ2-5	CASSPGDFGETQYF	TGTGCCAGCAGTCCGGGGGATTTTGGAGAGACCCAGTACTTC
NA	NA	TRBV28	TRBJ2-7	CASSPYYEQYF	TGTGCCAGCAGTCCTTATTACGAGCAGTACTTC
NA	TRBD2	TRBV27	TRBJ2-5	CASSSLGGGETQYF	TGTGCCAGCAGTTCCCTTGGCGGGGGAGAGACCCAGTACTTC
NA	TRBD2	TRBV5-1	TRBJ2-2	CASSLDGRAGVGELFF	TGCGCCAGCAGCTTGGACGGGAGGGCCGGCGTCGGGGAGCTGTTTTTT
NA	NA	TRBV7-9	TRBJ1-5	CAGTGPYSNQPQHF	TGTGCCGGTACAGGGCCCTATAGCAATCAGCCCCAGCATTTT
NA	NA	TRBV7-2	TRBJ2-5	CASSLPSALETQYF	TGTGCCAGCAGCTTGCCTAGCGCATTAGAGACCCAGTACTTC
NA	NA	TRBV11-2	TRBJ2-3	CASSPGRTYADTQYF	TGTGCCAGCAGCCCGGGCAGGACATATGCAGATACGCAGTATTTT
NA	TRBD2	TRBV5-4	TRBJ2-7	CASSRGSGGYSSYEQYF	TGTGCCAGCAGCCGGGGGAGCGGGGGTTATAGCTCCTACGAGCAGTACTTC
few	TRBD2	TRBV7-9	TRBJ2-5	CSSSLWSGGPSETQYF	TGTTCCAGCAGCTTATGGTCGGGAGGGCCATCAGAGACCCAGTACTTC
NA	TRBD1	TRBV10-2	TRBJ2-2	CASSDARTGRTGELFF	TGCGCCAGCAGTGATGCTAGGACAGGGCGGACCGGGGAGCTGTTTTTT
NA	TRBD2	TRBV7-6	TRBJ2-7	CASSLGLAGGFPYEQYF	TGTGCCAGCAGCTTAGGGTTAGCGGGAGGTTTTCCCTACGAGCAGTACTTC
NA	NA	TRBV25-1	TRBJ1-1	CASSRGSQDEAFF	TGTGCCAGCAGTCGAGGGTCACAAGATGAAGCTTTCTTT
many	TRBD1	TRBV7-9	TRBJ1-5	CASSLTGTGANQPQHF	TGTGCCAGCAGCTTGACCGGGACAGGGGCCAATCAGCCCCAGCATTTT
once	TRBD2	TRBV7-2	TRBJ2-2	CASSGTSGPFGGELFF	TGTGCCAGCAGCGGAACTAGCGGGCCATTCGGCGGGGAGCTGTTTTTT
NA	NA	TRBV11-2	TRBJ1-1	CASSSSPGGGTEAFF	TGTGCCAGCAGCTCGTCTCCCGGGGGGGGCACTGAAGCTTTCTTT
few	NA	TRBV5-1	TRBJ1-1	CASSLLLQGNTEAFF	TGCGCCAGCAGCTTGCTTCTCCAGGGGAACACTGAAGCTTTCTTT
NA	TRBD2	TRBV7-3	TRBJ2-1	CASSSLAGGPDEQFF	TGTGCCAGCAGCTCTTTAGCGGGAGGCCCGGATGAGCAGTTCTTC
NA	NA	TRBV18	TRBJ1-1	CASSEGSNTEAFF	TGTGCCAGCTCGGAGGGCTCGAACACTGAAGCTTTCTTT
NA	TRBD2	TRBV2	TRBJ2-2	CAGGGEYTGELFF	TGTGCCGGTGGGGGGGAATACACCGGGGAGCTGTTTTTT
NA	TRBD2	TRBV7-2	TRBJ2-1	CASSLLAGYNEQFF	TGTGCCAGCAGCTTACTAGCGGGGTACAATGAGCAGTTCTTC
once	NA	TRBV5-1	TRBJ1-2	CASGLDSPDGYTF	TGCGCCAGCGGGTTGGACAGTCCTGATGGCTACACCTTC
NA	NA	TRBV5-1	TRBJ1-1	CASSAGPMNTEAFF	TGCGCCAGCAGCGCGGGCCCAATGAACACTGAGGCTTTCTTT
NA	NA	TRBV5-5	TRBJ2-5	CASSLVGDQYF	TGTGCCAGCAGCTTGGTCGGGGACCAGTACTTC
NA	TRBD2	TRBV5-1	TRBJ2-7	CASSDTSGNYEQYF	TGCGCCAGCAGCGACACTAGCGGGAACTACGAGCAGTACTTC